The 11 T cell receptor beta chains below come from one sample, sequenced in a study of T cell repertoires in cytomegalovirus infection. One entry per CDR3 protein results from TCRdb running MiXCR on the reads. The top ten clones hold over 9.5% of a sample with about 130,000 distinct CDR3 sequences, more than 7% of them seen once. The sequenced sample was PBMCs. The receptor set was obtained from a human donor in good health (CMV status not recorded). Some clones in this sample may be carry-over from other donors' samples.

In this sample, this clonotype turned up many times. This chain joins TRBV28 and TRBJ1-5; 8 positions match TRBD1. This CDR3 spans 13 amino acids. Germline-derived CDR1 and CDR2 are MDHEN and SYDVKM. V lost 8 bases to trimming and J lost 5 bases; unmatched junction nucleotides: 5. The CDR3 DNA is TGTGCCAGCTACAGGGGGACTGATCAGCCCCAGCATTTT. It yields the protein CASYRGTDQPQHF.

This clonotype occurred many times. The chain joins TRBV28 to TRBJ2-7; 7 bases agree with TRBD2. CDR1 is MDHEN, CDR2 SYDVKM, per germline. The J segment lost 0 bases and the V segment lost 3 bases, leaving 5 bases of the junction unmatched. The CDR3 covers 15 residues. The CDR3 protein is CASSLGGNPSYEQYF. CDR3 sequence (DNA): TGTGCCAGCAGTTTGGGGGGGAACCCCTCCTACGAGCAGTACTTC. Full variable domain (rest looked up from reference TRBV28 and TRBJ2-7): DVKVTQSSRYLVKRTGEKVFLECVQDMDHENMFWYRQDPGLGLRLIYFSYDVKMKEKGDIPEGYSVSREKKERFSLILESASTNQTSMYLCASSLGGNPSYEQYFGPGTRLTVT.

This clonotype came up many times. The chain uses TRBV7-8 and TRBJ2-5; no clear D. The CDR3 is made up of 13 amino acids. CDR1 and CDR2 from the germline V gene are SGHVS and FQNEAQ. Trimming removed 1 base from V and 7 bases from J, with 10 bases in between. Written as DNA, the CDR3 is TGTGCCAGCAGCTTAGAGCTTGGGATGACCCAGTACTTC. Translation: CASSLELGMTQYF.

V and J are TRBV4-2 and TRBJ1-6, with 7 nucleotides matching TRBD1. The CDR3 runs to 17 residues. The V segment lost 1 base and the J segment 7 bases; nucleotides outside the gene matches: 10. In germline, CDR1 is LGHNA, CDR2 YNFKEQ. In DNA, the CDR3 is TGTGCCAGCAGCCAAGGGGAGACAGGGAGGAGAAATTCACCCCTCCACTTT. It specifies CASSQGETGRRNSPLHF.

The sample holds many counts of this clonotype. This chain uses TRBV19 with TRBJ1-5, with D possibly being TRBD1 (6 bases). This CDR3 comprises 16 residues. V lost 3 bases and J 1 base, leaving 13 bases between the germline ends. Germline CDR1 is LNHDA and CDR2 is SQIVND (reference sequence). CDR3 in amino acids: CASSISGTTSNQPQHF. The DNA of the CDR3 is TGTGCCAGTAGTATCTCCGGGACAACCAGCAATCAGCCCCAGCATTTT.

The rearrangement links TRBV29-1 to TRBJ1-2; a possible D gene is TRBD1 (5 bases). The V and J ends lost 0 bases and 3 bases respectively, with 8 bases between them. The germline V gene has CDR1 SQVTM and CDR2 ANQGSEA. This CDR3 comprises 13 residues. CDR3 nucleotides: TGCAGCGTTGAAGATCCGGGGGACTATGGCTACACCTTC. Residues: CSVEDPGDYGYTF.

The rearrangement links TRBV12-3 or TRBV12-4 to TRBJ1-4; D call uncertain. With 5 bases removed from V and 8 bases from J, the gap between germline ends came to 24 bases. This CDR3 contains 17 residues. CDR3 bases: TGTGCCAGCAGTCCCACCGGCTTGTTGATTGAGGCGGAAAAACTGTTTTTT. This codes for CASSPTGLLIEAEKLFF.

This clonotype was recorded many times. This chain uses TRBV6-5 with TRBJ2-2, with 11 bases lining up with TRBD2. The germline V gene encodes CDR1 MNHEY and CDR2 SVGAGI. This CDR3 has 16 residues. J lost 1 base, V lost 7 bases, and 5 bases had no gene match. CDR3 nucleotides: TGTGCCAGCACTTCTAGCGGGGGGAAGAACACCGGGGAGCTGTTTTTT. Translation gives CASTSSGGKNTGELFF.

This clonotype has at least ten counts. CDR3 sequence (DNA): TGTGCCAGCAGCACAGACAGGGACGTGATCTATGGCTACACCTTC. Translated: CASSTDRDVIYGYTF. This chain uses TRBV7-2 with TRBJ1-2; 7 nucleotides match TRBD1. Trimming at V came to 5 bases and at J to 4 bases, leaving 10 bases not matched to a gene. Germline CDR1 and CDR2: SGHTA and FQGNSA. This CDR3 has 15 amino acids.

This clonotype was seen repeatedly, ten times or more. This sequence joins TRBV14 and TRBJ2-3; D is possibly TRBD2 (5 bases). Trimming took off 0 bases at V and 5 bases at J, with 18 bases between the two ends. Per germline, CDR1 SGHDN and CDR2 FVKESK. The CDR3 loop spans 17 amino acids. The CDR3 loop is CASSQELTRGRRDTQYF. Here the CDR3 DNA reads TGTGCCAGCAGCCAAGAACTAACTAGAGGGCGTAGAGATACGCAGTATTTT.

This clonotype has ten or more counts. The chain joins TRBV5-1 to TRBJ1-2, with 7 bases identical to TRBD1. Trimming took 5 bases from V and 2 from J; bases not matched to a gene: 3. This CDR3 is 13 amino acids long. Per germline, CDR1 SGHRS and CDR2 YFSETQ. In DNA, the CDR3 is TGCGCCAGCAGACAGGGGAACAACTATGGCTACACCTTC. Translating it yields CASRQGNNYGYTF.